The T cell receptor beta chain under discussion was sequenced for a study of T cell clonality in common variable immunodeficiency. Study conclusions and caveats: CVID subjects showed higher TCRbeta clonality than healthy controls.

Sequencing input was equivalent genomic DNA from CVID and controls. Clones were sequenced by immunoSEQ multiplex PCR, and TCRdb holds only the in-frame ones, with some missing. The sample contains about 81,000 clones, none occurring once; 0.8% lies in the top ten. This clone was seen ten or more times. Its antigen is unknown. The read finishes 3 residues shy of the CDR3 end, and the germline J gene is used to complete it. Most patients and controls had Caucasian heritage. The CDR3 sequence is 15 residues long. The ends lost 3 bases at V and 2 bases at J; junction bases unmatched: 6. Germline V gives CDR1 KGHSH, CDR2 LQKENI.

The rearrangement links TRBV18 to TRBJ2-7, with 8 nucleotides matching TRBD1. The source of this sequence is a person between 18 and 75 years old in good health. The sequencing sample was made of peripheral blood mononuclear cells. The covered CDR3 bases are TGTGCCAGCTCACCCTCGGACAGGGCAACCTACGAG. Encoded protein: CASSPSDRATYE. The entire CDR3 is CASSPSDRATYEQYF.